This TCR beta chain was sequenced during a study of blood T cell repertoires in COVID-19. There are many counts of this clone. This CDR3 has 12 residues. The V segment lost 3 bases and the J segment 6 bases; nucleotides outside the gene matches: 2. From germline, CDR1 is SNHLY and CDR2 FYNNEI. The data were produced by immunoSEQ multiplex PCR, yet TCRdb's version contains in-frame clones alone and is incomplete. The sample holds tens of thousands of clones, approximately 79% seen once. The gene calls are TRBV2 and TRBJ2-7; 7 bases are shared with TRBD2. Input material: peripheral blood. The TCR sequence derives from an elderly woman with active or convalescent COVID-19. The DNA for the CDR3 is TGTGCCAGCAGTGACTCGGGGGGCGAGCAGTACTTC. Encoded protein: CASSDSGGEQYF.